The clone carrying this T cell receptor beta chain was observed a few times. Its antigen is still unknown. CDR1 is SGHTA and CDR2 is FQGNSA in the germline V gene. The ends lost 5 bases at V and 9 bases at J; junction bases unmatched: 9. This CDR3 region has 16 residues. This sample is drawn from a study of blood T cells in healthy people across ages. Primed by a sample-barcoded 5' primer and a J-beta primer mix, a second PCR proceeded for about 7 to 11 cycles. Each cDNA molecule, via a template-switch adaptor with 12 random nucleotides, was tagged. TCRdb passed the 5' RACE reads through MiXCR, listing each CDR3 protein once. Of about 1 million distinct CDR3 sequences listed, 20% to 25% are singletons. Notes on the study in general: As naive T cell percentage varied, TCR beta diversity correlated strongly with it. Expanded clonotype shifts may have been confounded, as the donors had an unknown CMV status.

No fewer than 6 million PBMCs went into each sample. The sample was also reused in another study, on T cells of mothers and their children.

The specimen sequenced was blood. This TCR was recovered from a girl aged 2-10 years in good health. The V gene is TRBV7-2, the J gene TRBJ1-6; 11 bases map to TRBD1. DNA for the CDR3: TGTGCCAGCAGCCCCATTACCGGGACAGGGGGTTCACCCCTCCACTTT. Translation gives CASSPITGTGGSPLHF. Full variable domain (outside the CDR3, taken from reference TRBV7-2 and TRBJ1-6): GAGVSQSPSNKVTEKGKDVELRCDPISGHTALYWYRQSLGQGLEFLIYFQGNSAPDKSGLPSDRFSAERTGGSVSTLTIQRTQQEDSAVYLCASSPITGTGGSPLHFGNGTRLTVT.